The 20 T cell receptor beta chains below were found in one sample sequenced in a study of T-cell memory formation after mild COVID-19. TCRdb processed the 5' RACE reads anew with MiXCR; each CDR3 protein has one entry. Altogether more than 300,000 distinct CDR3 sequences are present, 20% to 25% being singletons, with the ten largest covering around 20%. Material: PBMCs or a T cell subset sorted from them (not recorded which). The receptors derive from a man younger than 35 who had mild COVID-19 (a few samples of this study predate the infection). Cell type and time point are not known.

This clonotype was detected only a few times. The rearrangement joins TRBV5-1 to TRBJ2-7; D uncertain. Looked up from germline, CDR1 is SGHRS and CDR2 is YFSETQ. The length of the CDR3 is 16 residues. V was pared by 2 bases and J by 2 bases, with 17 bases between. CDR3 in DNA: TGCGCCAGCAGCTTCACCCGGGCCTACAGCACCTACGAGCAGTACGTC. Encoded protein: CASSFTRAYSTYEQYV.

V and J are TRBV6-6 and TRBJ1-1; D unclear. CDR1 and CDR2 (germline): MNHNY, SVGAGI (reference sequence). Trimming shortened V by 2 bases and J by 3 bases, and 7 bases separated the two germline ends. The CDR3 runs to 13 residues. CDR3 nucleotide sequence: TGTGCCAGCAGTTACGAAAGTTACACTGAAGCTTTCTTT. It specifies CASSYESYTEAFF.

The CDR3 protein is CASSRWDSPTDTQYF. CDR3 DNA sequence: TGTGCCAGCAGTCGTTGGGACAGCCCCACAGATACGCAGTATTTT. The rearrangement joins TRBV12-3 or TRBV12-4 to TRBJ2-3, with 7 bases fitting TRBD1. The CDR3 is 15 residues long. The V and J ends lost 5 bases and 2 bases, in that order; junction bases with no gene match: 7.

This clonotype showed up just a few times. The V and J genes are TRBV6-6 and TRBJ1-1; the D gene is possibly TRBD1 (5 bases). V dropped 11 bases and J dropped 3 bases, with 22 bases sitting between them. The germline gives CDR1 MNHNY, CDR2 SVGAGI (reference sequence). The CDR3 sequence is 15 residues long. The CDR3 coding sequence is TGTGCCGCTGGCCCGAGGAGGGCGGGGGACACTGAAGCTTTCTTT. Its translation is CAAGPRRAGDTEAFF.

This chain's CDR3 is CSSVQGSSYNEQFF. DNA of the CDR3: TGCAGCTCCGTACAGGGGAGCTCCTACAATGAGCAGTTCTTC. V and J are TRBV29-1 and TRBJ2-1, with TRBD1 identical over 7 bases. J lost 0 bases, V lost 8 bases, and 7 bases had no gene match. The CDR3 sequence is 14 residues long. Germline CDR1 SQVTM, CDR2 ANQGSEA.

The V gene is TRBV20-1, the J gene TRBJ2-1, with D possibly called TRBD1 or TRBD2 (5 bases each). This CDR3 has 14 amino acids. CDR1 and CDR2 (germline): DFQATT, SNEGSKA (reference sequence). V was cut by 3 bases and J by 8 bases, with 17 bases left in between. In DNA, the CDR3 is TGCAGTGCTAGGCCCGGGACGACAGTTTATGAGCAGTTCTTC. Translated, it gives CSARPGTTVYEQFF.

The chain has TRBV11-2 and TRBJ2-2, with 15 bases identical to TRBD2. Germline V CDR1 and CDR2: SGHAT, FQNNGV. CDR3 length equals 19 residues. Trimming removed 5 bases from V and 0 bases from J; junction bases left unmatched: 7. The CDR3 bases are TGTGCCAGCAGCCCTCCGGGACTAGCGGGGGGAACGAACACCGGGGAGCTGTTTTTT. As protein: CASSPPGLAGGTNTGELFF.

This clonotype was observed a few times. This sequence joins TRBV5-4 and TRBJ2-2, with TRBD1 as a possible D gene (5 bases). CDR1 and CDR2 from the germline V gene are SGHNT and YYREEE (reference sequence). The CDR3 is made up of 15 amino acids. Trimming took 0 bases from V and 4 from J, leaving 10 bases between them. The CDR3 DNA follows: TGTGCCAGCAGCTTGGCCAAGGGGTCCACCGGGGAGCTGTTTTTT. This gives the protein CASSLAKGSTGELFF. Drawing the rest from reference TRBV5-4 and TRBJ2-2, the complete variable domain is ETGVTQSPTHLIKTRGQQVTLRCSSQSGHNTVSWYQQALGQGPQFIFQYYREEENGRGNFPPRFSGLQFPNYSSELNVNALELDDSALYLCASSLAKGSTGELFFGEGSRLTVL.

The chain's CDR3 is CASSLSGASTGELFF. Written as DNA, the CDR3 is TGTGCCAGCAGTTTATCGGGGGCCTCCACCGGGGAGCTGTTTTTT. The genes are TRBV27 and TRBJ2-2; D may be TRBD1 (6 bases). The CDR3 loop spans 15 amino acids. Deletions cut 0 bases from V and 4 bases from J, with 9 bases between. Germline CDR1 MNHEY, CDR2 SMNVEV (reference sequence).

This chain links TRBV5-1 with TRBJ2-3; no clear D. CDR1 is SGHRS, CDR2 YFSETQ, per germline. The CDR3 sequence is 13 residues long. V was cut by 4 bases and J by 3 bases, with 9 bases left in between. The CDR3 spells CASSPSRTDTQYF. Here the CDR3 DNA reads TGCGCCAGCAGCCCAAGTCGGACAGATACGCAGTATTTT.

The sample holds a few counts of this clonotype. This chain links TRBV10-1 with TRBJ2-2; TRBD1 matches at 10 bases. The CDR3 extends over 14 amino acids. Germline trimming cut 6 bases from V and 6 bases from J; bases unmatched to any gene: 4. The germline V gene encodes CDR1 WNHNN and CDR2 SYGVQD (reference sequence). Here the CDR3 reads CASRGTGEAGELFF. Written as DNA, the CDR3 is TGCGCCAGCAGAGGGACAGGGGAGGCCGGGGAGCTGTTTTTT.

The V call is TRBV11-2, the J call TRBJ2-7; TRBD1 matches at 7 bases. V was clipped by 5 bases and J by 2 bases; unmatched bases: 0. The CDR3 sequence is 12 residues long. CDR1 SGHAT and CDR2 FQNNGV come from the germline V gene. In DNA form, the CDR3 reads TGTGCCAGCAGCGGACAGGCCTACGAGCAGTACTTC. Translating it yields CASSGQAYEQYF.

In its sample, this clonotype was seen a few times. The chain is built from TRBV29-1 and TRBJ1-1; D unclear. This CDR3 region has 12 residues. CDR1 and CDR2 (germline): SQVTM, ANQGSEA. Deletions cut 7 bases from V and 0 bases from J, with 9 bases between. In DNA, the CDR3 is TGCAGCGCGACGGTCGTGAACACTGAAGCTTTCTTT. It is translated as CSATVVNTEAFF.

CDR3 protein: CASSQGVVSYNEQFF. Here the CDR3 DNA reads TGCGCCAGCAGCCAAGGGGTAGTATCCTACAATGAGCAGTTCTTC. The gene calls are TRBV4-3 and TRBJ2-1, with D unclear. Germline CDR1 is LGHNA and CDR2 is YSLEER. The V end lost 1 base, the J end lost 1 base, and 8 bases lay between the germline ends. The CDR3 has 15 residues.

The V and J genes are TRBV10-3 and TRBJ2-7; D is possibly TRBD1 (6 bases). The V and J ends lost 3 bases and 5 bases respectively, with 11 bases between them. The CDR3 spans 13 residues. The germline V gene has CDR1 ENHRY and CDR2 SYGVKD. The CDR3 protein is CAISDNRDNEQYV. The CDR3 nucleotides read TGTGCCATCAGTGACAACAGGGATAACGAGCAGTACGTC.

The chain uses TRBV5-4 and TRBJ2-5; 10 positions agree with TRBD1. The germline V gene has CDR1 SGHNT and CDR2 YYREEE (reference sequence). The CDR3 is made up of 16 amino acids. Germline trimming cut 4 bases from V and 2 bases from J; bases unmatched to any gene: 8. The CDR3 sequence: CASSLGQGGNQETQYF. CDR3 DNA sequence: TGTGCCAGCAGCCTCGGACAGGGGGGAAATCAAGAGACCCAGTACTTC.

This rearrangement joins TRBV18 to TRBJ2-7; 7 nucleotides align to TRBD1. Germline V CDR1 and CDR2: KGHSH, LQKENI. J lost 5 bases, V lost 3 bases, and 7 bases had no gene match. The CDR3 is made up of 14 amino acids. CDR3 DNA sequence: TGTGCCAGCTCACCTGACAGGGTAGGCCACGAGCAGTACTTC. It yields the protein CASSPDRVGHEQYF.

V gene TRBV4-2 combines with J gene TRBJ1-5; 8 positions agree with TRBD1. The CDR3 contains 16 residues. Germline V lookup: CDR1 LGHNA, CDR2 YNFKEQ. The ends lost 0 bases at V and 5 bases at J; junction bases unmatched: 6. The CDR3 nucleotides read TGTGCCAGCAGCCAAGATCGGCAGGGGGCTGATCAGCCCCAGCATTTT. This sequence encodes CASSQDRQGADQPQHF.

The chain combines TRBV10-3 with TRBJ1-2; TRBD1 aligns across 12 bases. V lost 6 bases and J lost 3; bases outside the gene matches: 2. The CDR3 sequence is 14 residues long. Germline V gene data show CDR1 as ENHRY and CDR2 as SYGVKD. CDR3 nucleotides: TGTGCCATCAGAGGGACAGGGGGCGACTATGGCTACACCTTC. Translating gives CAIRGTGGDYGYTF.

The V and J genes are TRBV6-2 or TRBV6-3 and TRBJ2-5; perhaps TRBD1 as D (6 bases). This CDR3 is built from 13 residues. Germline values: CDR1 MNHEY, CDR2 SVGEGT. V dropped 7 bases and J dropped 3 bases, with 12 bases sitting between them. For the CDR3, the DNA is TGTGCCAGCACTAGGAACAGGGAAGAGACCCAGTACTTC. Translation gives CASTRNREETQYF.